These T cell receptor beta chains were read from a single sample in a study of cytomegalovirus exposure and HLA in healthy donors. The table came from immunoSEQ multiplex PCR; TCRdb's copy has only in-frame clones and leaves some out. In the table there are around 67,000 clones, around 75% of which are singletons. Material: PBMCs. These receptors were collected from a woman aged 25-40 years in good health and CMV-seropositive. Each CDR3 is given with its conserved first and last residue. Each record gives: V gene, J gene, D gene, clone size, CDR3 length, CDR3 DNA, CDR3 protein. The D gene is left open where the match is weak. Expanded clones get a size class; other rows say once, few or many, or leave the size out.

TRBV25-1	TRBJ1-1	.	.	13	TGTGCCAGCAGTGCTACAGGCTCCTGTGAAGCTTTCTTT	CASSATGSCEAFF
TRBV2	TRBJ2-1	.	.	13	TGTGCCAGCAGGAGTTTTTCCTACAATGAGCAGTTCTTC	CASRSFSYNEQFF
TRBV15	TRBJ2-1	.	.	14	TGTGCCACCAGCAGAGATCATAGAGAGAATGAGCAGTTCTTC	CATSRDHRENEQFF
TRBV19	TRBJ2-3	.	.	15	TGTGCCAGTAGTCAGAATGGATGGGGGGCAGATACGCAGTATTTT	CASSQNGWGADTQYF
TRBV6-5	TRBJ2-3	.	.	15	TGTGCCAGCAGTCCCATCGCGGGCGGAACAGATACGCAGTATTTT	CASSPIAGGTDTQYF
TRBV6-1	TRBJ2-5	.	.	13	TGTGCCAGCAGCCCAAGAACGGGTGAGACCCAGTACTTC	CASSPRTGETQYF
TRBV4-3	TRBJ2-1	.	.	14	TGCGCCAGCAGCCAAGATTGGGGGGACAATGAGCAGTTCTTC	CASSQDWGDNEQFF
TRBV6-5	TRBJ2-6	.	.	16	TGTGCCAGCAGTTACCGTGGGACTTCTGGGGCCAACGTCCTGACTTTC	CASSYRGTSGANVLTF
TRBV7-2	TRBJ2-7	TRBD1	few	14	TGTGCCAGCAGCCGCGCAGGGGGAGTTTACGAGCAGTACTTC	CASSRAGGVYEQYF
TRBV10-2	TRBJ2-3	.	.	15	TGCGCCAGCAGTGAACGAGGGAGTAACACAGATACGCAGTATTTT	CASSERGSNTDTQYF
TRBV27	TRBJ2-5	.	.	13	TGTGCCAGCAGCCCCACAGGGCGAGAGACCCAGTACTTC	CASSPTGRETQYF
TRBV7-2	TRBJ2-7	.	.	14	TGTGCCAGCAGCTCAACAAGACTAGACCACGAGCAGTACTTC	CASSSTRLDHEQYF
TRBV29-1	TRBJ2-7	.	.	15	TGCAGCGTTCAAGACTCTTCCTCCGGGGGTTACGAGCAGTACTTC	CSVQDSSSGGYEQYF
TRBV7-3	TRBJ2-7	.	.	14	TGTGCCAGCAGCTTAAGCCCTAGTTCCTACGAGCAGTACTTC	CASSLSPSSYEQYF
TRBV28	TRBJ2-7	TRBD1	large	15	TGTGCCAGCAGCCCGACGGGACAGGACACCTACGAGCAGTACTTC	CASSPTGQDTYEQYF
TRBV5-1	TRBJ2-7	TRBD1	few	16	TGCGCCAGCAGCCCTGACATGGGGACAGACTCCTACGAGCAGTACTTC	CASSPDMGTDSYEQYF
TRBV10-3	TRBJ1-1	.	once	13	TGTGCCATCAATGGCTTCCCGGGGACTGAAGCTTTCTTT	CAINGFPGTEAFF
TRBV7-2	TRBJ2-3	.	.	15	TGTGCCAGCAGCTTAGACGGGACTAGCACAGATACGCAGTATTTT	CASSLDGTSTDTQYF
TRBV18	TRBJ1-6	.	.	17	TGTGCCAGCTCACCATTGGTGCCGGGATTCGATAATTCACCCCTCCACTTT	CASSPLVPGFDNSPLHF
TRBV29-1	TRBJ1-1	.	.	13	TGCAGCGTGGTGACAGGCCTAAATCCTGAAGCTTTCTTT	CSVVTGLNPEAFF
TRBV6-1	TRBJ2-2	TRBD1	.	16	TGTGCCAGCAGTGAAGGGAGGACAGGGGGTGCCCGGGAGCTGTTTTTT	CASSEGRTGGARELFF
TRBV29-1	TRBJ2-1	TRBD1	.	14	TGCAGCGTAAGGGGACAGGGATCAGACAATGAGCAGTTCTTC	CSVRGQGSDNEQFF
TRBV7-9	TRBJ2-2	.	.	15	TGTGCCAGCAGCGGAACGGGTCCCTATACCGGGGAGCTGTTTTTT	CASSGTGPYTGELFF
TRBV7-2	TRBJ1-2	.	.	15	TGTGCCAGCAGCTTAGTCACAGGGCCTGACTATGGCTACACCTTC	CASSLVTGPDYGYTF
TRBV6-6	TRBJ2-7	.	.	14	TGTGCCAGCAGTTCCATGGGGGGTCTCTACGAGCAGTACTTC	CASSSMGGLYEQYF
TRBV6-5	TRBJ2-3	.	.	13	TGTGCCACCCAGTCAGCGGACACAGATACGCAGTATTTT	CATQSADTDTQYF
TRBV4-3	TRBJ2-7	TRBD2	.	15	TGCGCCAGCAGCCAAGAGAGCGGGAGCTCCTACGAGCAGTACTTC	CASSQESGSSYEQYF
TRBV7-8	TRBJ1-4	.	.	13	TGTGCCAGCAGCTTAGCGGGCACCTGCCAACTGTTTTTT	CASSLAGTCQLFF
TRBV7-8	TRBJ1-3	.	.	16	TGTGCCAGCAGCTCAGTAGATGGAGTCTCTGGAAACACCATATATTTT	CASSSVDGVSGNTIYF
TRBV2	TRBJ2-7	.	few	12	TGTGCCAGCAGTGAAGGGAGCTACGAGCAGTACTTC	CASSEGSYEQYF
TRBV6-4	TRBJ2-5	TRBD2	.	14	TGTGCCAGCAGACTAGCGGGAGGAGGAGAGACCCAGTACTTC	CASRLAGGGETQYF
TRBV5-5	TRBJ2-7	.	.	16	TGTGCCAGCAGCTGGCGATCGGACAGCCAATTCGACGAGCAGTACTTC	CASSWRSDSQFDEQYF
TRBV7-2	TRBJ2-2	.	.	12	TGTGCCAGCAGCCACTTGACCGGGGAGCTGTTTTTT	CASSHLTGELFF
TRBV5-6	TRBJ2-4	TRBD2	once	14	TGTGCCAGCAGCTTGCCCGCGGGGGAAAACATTCAGTACTTC	CASSLPAGENIQYF
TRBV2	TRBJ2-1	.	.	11	TGTGCCAGCAGCGAGGTATTAAAGCAGTTCTTC	CASSEVLKQFF
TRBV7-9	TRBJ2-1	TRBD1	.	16	TGTTCCAGCAGTCAAAGGGGGGACAGGGCTTCCAATGAGCAGTTCTTC	CSSSQRGDRASNEQFF
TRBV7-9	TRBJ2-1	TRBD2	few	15	TGTGCCAGCAGCTTAGATAGCGGGAGTTTAAATGAGCAGTTCTTC	CASSLDSGSLNEQFF
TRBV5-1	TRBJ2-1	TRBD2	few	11	TGCGCCAGCGGACTAGCAGGTGAGCAGTTCTTC	CASGLAGEQFF
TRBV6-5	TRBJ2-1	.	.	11	TGTGCCAGCAAGAGGGACAATGAGCAGTTCTTC	CASKRDNEQFF
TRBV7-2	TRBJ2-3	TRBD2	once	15	TGTGCCAGCAGCGCGACGGCGGCGGGAGAGGCAACGCAGTATTTT	CASSATAAGEATQYF
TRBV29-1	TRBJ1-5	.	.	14	TGCAGCGTTGGGACGGACTATAGCAATCAGCCCCAGCATTTT	CSVGTDYSNQPQHF
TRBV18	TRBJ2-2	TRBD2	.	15	TGTGCCAGCTCACCGGCTGCGGGAGCGACCGGGGAGCTGTTTTTT	CASSPAAGATGELFF